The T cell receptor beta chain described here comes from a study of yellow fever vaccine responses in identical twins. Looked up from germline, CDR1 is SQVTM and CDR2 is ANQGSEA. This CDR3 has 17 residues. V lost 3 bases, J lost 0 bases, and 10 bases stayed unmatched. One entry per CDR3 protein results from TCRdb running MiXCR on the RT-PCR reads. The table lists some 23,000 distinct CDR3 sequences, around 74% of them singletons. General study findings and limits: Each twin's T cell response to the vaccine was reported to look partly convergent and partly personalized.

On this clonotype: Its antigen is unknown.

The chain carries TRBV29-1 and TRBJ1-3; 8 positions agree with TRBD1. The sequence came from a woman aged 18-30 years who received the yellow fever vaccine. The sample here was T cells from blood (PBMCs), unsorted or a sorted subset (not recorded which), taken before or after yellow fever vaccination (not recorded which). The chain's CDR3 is CSVDRGTGGGSGNTIYF. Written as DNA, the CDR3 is TGCAGCGTTGATCGTGGGACAGGTGGTGGCTCTGGAAACACCATATATTTT.